This T cell receptor beta chain was profiled in a study of CD4+ T cells in melanoma. This clone has just a few counts. The target antigen is unknown. Assay: immunoSEQ multiplex PCR; the TCRdb copy retains only in-frame clones and omits some. Of around 10,000 clones listed, roughly two thirds are singletons. Findings and caveats of the study: Neoantigen-specific CD4+ T cells in melanoma reportedly had diverse differentiation states. CD8+ T cell, macrophage and B cell function reportedly correlated with neoantigen-specific CD4+ T cells.

This clonotype originated in a human donor with melanoma. Sequencing was carried out using cells from a culture (not recorded whether cultured in vitro).

In nucleotides, the CDR3 is TGTGCCAGCAGGAAACGGGGACAGGGCCGGGGCAATCAGCCCCAGCATTTT. Protein: CASRKRGQGRGNQPQHF. The V gene is TRBV2, the J gene TRBJ1-5; TRBD1 matches at 9 bases. The trim removed 6 bases at V and 2 bases at J, leaving 11 bases unmatched. The CDR3 sequence is 17 residues long. Germline lookup yields CDR1 SNHLY and CDR2 FYNNEI.